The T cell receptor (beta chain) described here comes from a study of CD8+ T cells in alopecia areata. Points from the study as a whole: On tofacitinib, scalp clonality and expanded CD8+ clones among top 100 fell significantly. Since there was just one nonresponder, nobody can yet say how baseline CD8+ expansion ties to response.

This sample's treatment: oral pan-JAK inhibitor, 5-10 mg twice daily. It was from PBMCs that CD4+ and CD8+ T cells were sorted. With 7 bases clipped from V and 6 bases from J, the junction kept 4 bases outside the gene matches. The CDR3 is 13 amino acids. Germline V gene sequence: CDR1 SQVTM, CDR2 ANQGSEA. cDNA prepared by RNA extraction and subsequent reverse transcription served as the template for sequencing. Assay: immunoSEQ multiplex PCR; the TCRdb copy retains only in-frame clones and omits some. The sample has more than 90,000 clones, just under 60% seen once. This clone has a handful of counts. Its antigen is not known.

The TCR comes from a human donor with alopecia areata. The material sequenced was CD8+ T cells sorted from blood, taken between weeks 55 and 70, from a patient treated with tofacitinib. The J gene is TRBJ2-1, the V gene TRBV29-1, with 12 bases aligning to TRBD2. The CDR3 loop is CSGSSGGANEQFF. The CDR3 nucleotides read TGCAGCGGGTCTAGCGGGGGGGCCAATGAGCAGTTCTTC.